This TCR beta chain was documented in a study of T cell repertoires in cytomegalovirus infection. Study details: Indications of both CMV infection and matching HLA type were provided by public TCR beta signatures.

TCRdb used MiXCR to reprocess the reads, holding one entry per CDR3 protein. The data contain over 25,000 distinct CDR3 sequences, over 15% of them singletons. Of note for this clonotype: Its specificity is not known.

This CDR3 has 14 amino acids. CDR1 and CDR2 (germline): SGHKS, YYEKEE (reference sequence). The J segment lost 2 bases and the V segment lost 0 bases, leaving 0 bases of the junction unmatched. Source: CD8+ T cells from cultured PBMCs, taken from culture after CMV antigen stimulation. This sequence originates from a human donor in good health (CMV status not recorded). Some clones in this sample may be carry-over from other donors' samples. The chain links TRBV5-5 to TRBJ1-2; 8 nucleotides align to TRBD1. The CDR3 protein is CASSLGQGNYGYTF. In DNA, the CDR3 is TGTGCCAGCAGCTTGGGACAGGGGAACTATGGCTACACCTTC. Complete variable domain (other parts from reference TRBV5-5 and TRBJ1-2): DAGVTQSPTHLIKTRGQQVTLRCSPISGHKSVSWYQQVLGQGPQFIFQYYEKEERGRGNFPDRFSARQFPNYSSELNVNALLLGDSALYLCASSLGQGNYGYTFGSGTRLTVV.